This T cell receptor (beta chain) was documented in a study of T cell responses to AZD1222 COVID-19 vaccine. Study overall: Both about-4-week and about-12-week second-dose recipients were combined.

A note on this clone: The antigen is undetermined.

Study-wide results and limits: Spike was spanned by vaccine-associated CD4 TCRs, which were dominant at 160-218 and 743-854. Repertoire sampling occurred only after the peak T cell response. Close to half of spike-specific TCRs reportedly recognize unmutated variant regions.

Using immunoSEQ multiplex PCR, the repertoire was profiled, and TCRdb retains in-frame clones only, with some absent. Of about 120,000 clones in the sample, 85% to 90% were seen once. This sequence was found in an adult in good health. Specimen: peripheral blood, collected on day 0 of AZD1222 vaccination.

In DNA, the CDR3 is TGTGCCAGCACCCCTAGTGGTTTTCACGAGCAGTACTTC. This encodes CASTPSGFHEQYF. The chain joins TRBV12-3 or TRBV12-4 to TRBJ2-7; no definite D call. The V end was cut by 7 bases, the J end by 5 bases, with 15 bases between. The CDR3 totals 13 residues.